The T cell receptor beta chain described here comes from a study of cytomegalovirus exposure and HLA in healthy donors. Study-level findings and limits: The later analysis indicated that the majority of CMV-associated TCR beta chains appeared HLA-restricted.

A remark on this clone: Its specificity is not known.

PCR employed 60 Vbeta and 13 Jbeta primers. Here immunoSEQ multiplex PCR was the method, and the copy in TCRdb shows in-frame clones only, minus some. The repertoire holds about 180,000 clones, with over 80% as singletons. The CDR3 is 14 residues long. Per the germline V gene, CDR1 is GTSNPN and CDR2 is SVGIG (reference sequence). V was trimmed by 1 base and J by 5 bases, leaving 14 bases between them. This TCR came from a man in his forties or fifties in good health and CMV-seronegative. The sample consisted of PBMCs. The rearrangement joins TRBV30 to TRBJ1-1, with D hard to call. The CDR3 protein is CAWSGPPSWTEAFF. Here the CDR3 DNA reads TGTGCCTGGAGTGGTCCTCCGAGTTGGACTGAAGCTTTCTTT.